This T cell receptor (beta chain) stems from a study of cytomegalovirus exposure and HLA in healthy donors. Study-wide results and limits: In a later analysis, a missense DCLRE1C variant was linked to TCR beta V- and J-gene trimming.

PCR employed 60 Vbeta and 13 Jbeta primers. This table comes from immunoSEQ multiplex PCR, and its TCRdb copy is limited to in-frame clones, with some not included. The repertoire holds 130,000 to 150,000 clones, with 50% to 75% as singletons. This clone was found a few times. Its target is unknown. Germline V gene data show CDR1 as MNHEY and CDR2 as SMNVEV (reference sequence). The CDR3 spans 13 residues. The V and J ends lost 2 bases and 4 bases respectively, with 8 bases between them. The TCR originated in a woman aged 30 to 39 in good health and CMV-seropositive. Sequencing input: PBMCs. The V and J genes are TRBV27 and TRBJ1-1; maybe TRBD1 (5 bases). The CDR3 here is CASSLQGITEAFF. In DNA, the CDR3 is TGTGCCAGCAGTTTACAGGGCATCACTGAAGCTTTCTTT.